A single sample is the source of the 5 T cell receptor beta chains below, sequenced in a study of T cell repertoires in cytomegalovirus infection. TCRdb reprocessed the reads with MiXCR, giving one entry per CDR3 protein. The data show 750,000 to 950,000 distinct CDR3 sequences, 25% to 35% seen once. What these receptors recognize is not known. The sample here was cultured CD8+ T cells from PBMCs, taken from culture after CMV antigen stimulation. The receptors come from a human donor in good health (CMV status not recorded). Some clones in this sample may be carry-over from other donors' samples.

This clonotype was seen many times. The chain couples TRBV7-6 to TRBJ2-1; D perhaps matches TRBD2 (6 bases). Germline assignment: CDR1 SGHVS and CDR2 FNYEAQ. The CDR3 spans 18 residues. The V end was cut by 1 base, the J end by 7 bases, with 23 bases between. DNA for the CDR3: TGTGCCAGCAGCTTAGAAGTTGGCGGGGAAGTACAGATAAATGAGCAGTTCTTC. Translated: CASSLEVGGEVQINEQFF.

This clonotype has just a few counts. This rearrangement joins TRBV11-2 to TRBJ1-1; D possibly corresponds to TRBD1 (5 bases). The germline CDR1 and CDR2 sequences are SGHAT and FQNNGV. Trimming removed 1 base from V and 0 bases from J, with 9 bases in between. CDR3 length: 15 residues. The CDR3 sequence is CASSLVRGVNTEAFF. The CDR3 DNA sequence: TGTGCCAGCAGCTTAGTGCGGGGCGTGAACACTGAAGCTTTCTTT.

In this sample, this clonotype turned up a few times. The V call is TRBV4-3, the J call TRBJ1-1; weak D call: TRBD1 (5 bases). Deletions cut 10 bases from V and 6 bases from J, with 18 bases between. The CDR3 covers 13 residues. Germline V gene lookup returns CDR1 LGHNA and CDR2 YSLEER. CDR3 DNA sequence: TGCGCCATTACAGGAACAGCGCACTCTGAAGCTTTCTTT. This codes for CAITGTAHSEAFF.

Only a few counts were recorded for this clonotype. The chain is built from TRBV7-9 and TRBJ2-5, with D possibly being TRBD1 (5 bases). Germline CDR1 SEHNR, CDR2 FQNEAQ (reference sequence). Between the trimmed V and J ends, which lost 6 bases and 5 bases, there was a span of 19 bases. The CDR3 is 15 residues long. This CDR3 reads CASSPELDTAETQYF. The DNA for the CDR3 is TGTGCCAGCAGTCCAGAACTGGACACGGCCGAGACCCAGTACTTC.

A note on this clonotype: One end of the junction is discordant with germline, which a read error may explain. V usage is TRBV2 and J usage is TRBJ2-7; 8 bases are shared with TRBD2. The CDR3 covers 14 residues. Looked up from germline, CDR1 is SNHLY and CDR2 is FYNNEI. CDR3 sequence (DNA): TGTGCCAGCAGAGTAGCGGGGCTAAGCTACGAGCAGCACTTC. Translated, it gives CASRVAGLSYEQHF.